This T cell receptor (beta chain) was captured by sequencing in a study of shared clonotypes between healthy human individuals. Overall study context: Aged 18 to 49, the donors were two women and three men. Whole-study results and caveats: With a handful of donors compared, roughly 5% of naive CD4 clonotypes were shared.

The protocol was immunoSEQ multiplex PCR, while the TCRdb copy is restricted to in-frame clones and leaves out a portion. The data show 850,000 to 1,100,000 clones, approximately 75% seen once. The CDR3 contains 16 residues. V gave up 1 base and J gave up 7 bases, with 19 bases separating them. The germline gives CDR1 SGHDN, CDR2 FVKESK. This clone has a handful of counts. Its antigen is currently unknown. Sequenced: memory CD4+ T cells from PBMCs. Noted subset: CD45RA-negative fraction. The receptor was derived from a man between 18 and 29 years old in good health. Some clones in this sample may be carry-over from other donors' samples. The chain employs TRBV14 and TRBJ1-2; D is perhaps TRBD1 (5 bases). The CDR3 bases are TGTGCCAGCAGCCAAGTCGGGACTGCGGGGGTCGGTGGCTACACCTTC. Amino acids: CASSQVGTAGVGGYTF.